Presented here are 10 T cell receptor beta chains from one specimen sequenced in a study of blood T cell repertoires in COVID-19. Only in-frame clones appear in the TCRdb table, and some are missing; sequencing was by immunoSEQ multiplex PCR. The sample comprises 95,000 to 150,000 clones, 70% to 85% of which are singletons, and 4% to 5.5% rests with the top ten. Source material: peripheral blood. The receptors were gathered from an older woman with acute or convalescent COVID-19.

The rearrangement links TRBV4-3 to TRBJ2-5; 11 bases line up with TRBD2. This CDR3 is 17 amino acids long. With V trimmed by 0 bases and J by 2 bases, 5 bases remained unmatched. Germline CDR1 and CDR2: LGHNA and YSLEER. CDR3 sequence (DNA): TGCGCCAGCAGCCAAGAAAGGGCTAGCGGGGGGCAAGAGACCCAGTACTTC. This sequence encodes CASSQERASGGQETQYF.

The count of this clone is one. The chain carries TRBV12-3 or TRBV12-4 and TRBJ2-7, with TRBD1 matching over 10 bases. CDR3 length equals 13 residues. Trimming cost V 4 bases and J 6 bases; bases outside gene matches: 3. In DNA, the CDR3 is TGTGCCAGCAGTTCCCGGGACAGGGGCGAGCAGTACTTC. As protein: CASSSRDRGEQYF.

This chain joins TRBV5-4 and TRBJ2-2; 8 bases map to TRBD1. From germline, CDR1 is SGHNT and CDR2 YYREEE (reference sequence). The CDR3 consists of 16 residues. V lost 0 bases to trimming and J lost 2 bases; unmatched junction nucleotides: 3. CDR3 loop: CASSLGQGLNTGELFF. CDR3 bases: TGTGCCAGCAGCTTGGGACAGGGGCTAAACACCGGGGAGCTGTTTTTT.

V and J are TRBV5-1 and TRBJ1-1; no reliable D call. Germline lookup yields CDR1 SGHRS and CDR2 YFSETQ. The CDR3 consists of 13 residues. Trimming took 7 bases from V and 1 from J, leaving 11 bases between them. The CDR3 DNA sequence: TGCGCCAGCCACGAAACAGAGAACACTGAAGCTTTCTTT. Its translation: CASHETENTEAFF.

V is TRBV7-9 and J is TRBJ2-7, with TRBD1 matching over 8 bases. There are 14 residues in the CDR3. V dropped 1 base and J dropped 7; count of bases not matched to a gene: 6. CDR1 and CDR2 from the germline V gene are SEHNR and FQNEAQ (reference sequence). The CDR3 is CASSLGQGAGEQYF. The CDR3 DNA is TGTGCCAGCAGCTTAGGTCAGGGGGCAGGAGAGCAGTACTTC.

The genes are TRBV19 and TRBJ1-2; D unclear. The CDR3 is 15 amino acids. The germline V and J ends were trimmed by 3 bases and 2 bases, with 13 bases remaining between them. Germline V gives CDR1 LNHDA, CDR2 SQIVND (reference sequence). Written as DNA, the CDR3 is TGTGCCAGTAGTATGGCCTTCGGGGAAAACTATGGCTACACCTTC. Its translation: CASSMAFGENYGYTF.

The chain uses TRBV2 and TRBJ2-3, with D possibly TRBD1 on 5 matching bases. V lost 3 bases and J 3 bases, leaving 10 bases between the germline ends. This CDR3 contains 14 residues. The germline CDR1 and CDR2 sequences are SNHLY and FYNNEI. The CDR3 here is CASSDIQGTDTQYF. The DNA of the CDR3 is TGTGCCAGCAGTGACATTCAGGGTACAGATACGCAGTATTTT.

The chain is built from TRBV19 and TRBJ2-5, with a weak D call TRBD2 (6 bases). Germline V CDR1 and CDR2: LNHDA, SQIVND (reference sequence). The CDR3 spans 14 residues. Trimming left V 5 bases short and J 5 bases short, with 15 bases between. This chain's CDR3 is CASSPSGLLETQYF. The CDR3 DNA is TGTGCCAGTAGTCCGTCGGGACTCCTGGAGACCCAGTACTTC. The complete variable domain, with remaining parts taken from reference TRBV19 and TRBJ2-5, reads DGGITQSPKYLFRKEGQNVTLSCEQNLNHDAMYWYRQDPGQGLRLIYYSQIVNDFQKGDIAEGYSVSREKKESFPLTVTSAQKNPTAFYLCASSPSGLLETQYFGPGTRLLVL.

The V and J genes are TRBV7-9 and TRBJ1-1; D might be TRBD1 (5 bases). The CDR3 covers 13 residues. Trimming left V 1 base short and J 5 bases short, with 8 bases between. Per the germline V gene, CDR1 is SEHNR and CDR2 is FQNEAQ (reference sequence). The DNA of the CDR3 is TGTGCCAGCAGCTTAGAACAGGAGACTGAAGCTTTCTTT. This gives the protein CASSLEQETEAFF.

This clone occurred a few times. The gene calls are TRBV10-3 and TRBJ1-2; D ambiguous. V shed 5 bases and J shed 5 bases, with 15 bases lying between them. The V gene's germline CDR1 is ENHRY and CDR2 SYGVKD. The CDR3 covers 14 residues. CDR3 loop: CAISTYSGSYGYTF. The CDR3 nucleotides are TGTGCCATCAGTACATACAGTGGGAGTTATGGCTACACCTTC.